This T cell receptor (beta chain) was profiled in a study of CD8 T cells in ankylosing spondylitis (dated by TCRdb to the late 2010s). Study-wide context: T cell receptor beta repertoires were profiled in healthy donors and ankylosing spondylitis patients so that disease-linked TCR variants could be found. The full study cohort was made up of 25 ankylosing spondylitis patients and 108 healthy donors. Peripheral blood samples were taken, and synovial fluid was additionally collected from ankylosing spondylitis patients.

The full study reports these points: Some TCR beta motif variants had previously been reported in synovial fluid and blood of reactive arthritis patients, which suggested common disease-initiation mechanisms. According to the report, matched synovial fluid samples from ankylosing spondylitis patients were significantly enriched for the disease-linked clones. The disease-linked clones showed a CD8+ phenotype and occurred at relatively low frequencies in peripheral blood. A TCR beta motif of fewer than 10 highly homologous amino acid variants appeared characteristic of blood from ankylosing spondylitis patients.

TCRdb lists the instrument as Illumina HiSeq 2500. Quantitative 5'-RACE with molecular barcodes was used to prepare TCR beta libraries. Concerning the study's data processing: A new computational method based on a probabilistic model of VDJ rearrangement was used to identify disease-linked TCR variants. TCRdb trimmed the raw reads at Q25, called clones with MiXCR and kept productive beta chains. Identical CDR3 proteins give one entry, which carries the most common genes and DNA. The V and J calls, along with clone size, are taken from TCRdb and not from the paper's own processing. For this sample there are under 150,000 distinct CDR3 sequences; approximately 8.4% appear just once. Of the sample, approximately 6.8% is held by the ten largest clones. The germline V gene supplies CDR1 KGHDR and CDR2 SFDVKD. Reading from cysteine to phenylalanine, the CDR3 counts 14 amino acids. CDR3 DNA is the only sequence kept; it has 42 bases, read in frame from the first base. The trim is 3 bases for V and 2 bases for J, with a gap of 8 bases between the germline ends.

A word on this clonotype: It has no known antigen specificity. No much larger clone exists at a distance of one base, and base qualities are not known.

Synovial fluid samples were paired with blood samples taken from the same ankylosing spondylitis patients. Material: synovial fluid, either unsorted or a sorted T cell fraction (not recorded which). The chain was built from TRBV24-1 and TRBJ2-3; no confident D gene assignment can be made. This clonotype was obtained from a male donor with ankylosing spondylitis. The CDR3 region: CATSDAHDTDTQYF. The DNA reads TGTGCCACCAGTGATGCGCACGACACAGATACGCAGTATTTT.